This record concerns one T cell receptor (beta chain) sequence. This sample was taken from a study of blood T cell repertoires in COVID-19. About the study: Some COVID-19 samples were acute and others convalescent; all came from the United States, Italy and Spain.

As originally analysed: Estimation of nucleated cell counts was performed using reference gene primer amplification. The table came from immunoSEQ multiplex PCR; TCRdb's copy has only in-frame clones and leaves some out. V and J calls plus clone size are reproduced from that table; the DNA served to infer D and trimming. The sample contains 150,000 or so clones, roughly 86% of which appear only once. V was clipped by 6 bases and J by 0 bases; unmatched bases: 3. The CDR3 totals 15 residues. CDR1 is MNHEY and CDR2 is SMNVEV in the germline V gene (reference sequence). V and J are TRBV27 and TRBJ2-1; 9 bases line up with TRBD2. Sequences were obtained from peripheral blood. This TCR came from a man between 18 and 35 years old with acute or convalescent COVID-19. The CDR3 DNA follows: TGTGCCAGCAGACTTAGCGGGGGCTCCTACAATGAGCAGTTCTTC. Its protein product is CASRLSGGSYNEQFF.